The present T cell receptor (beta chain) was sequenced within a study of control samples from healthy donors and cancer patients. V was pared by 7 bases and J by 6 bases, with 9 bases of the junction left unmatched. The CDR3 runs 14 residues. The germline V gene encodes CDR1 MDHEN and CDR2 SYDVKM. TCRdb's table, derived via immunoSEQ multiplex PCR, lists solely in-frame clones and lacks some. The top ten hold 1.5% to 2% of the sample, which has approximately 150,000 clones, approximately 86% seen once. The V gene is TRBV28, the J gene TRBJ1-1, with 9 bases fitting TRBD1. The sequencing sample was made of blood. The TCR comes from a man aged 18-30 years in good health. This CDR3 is CASKGQGRFAEAFF. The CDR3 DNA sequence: TGTGCCAGCAAAGGACAGGGGAGATTCGCTGAAGCTTTCTTT. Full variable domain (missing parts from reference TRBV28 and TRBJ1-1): DVKVTQSSRYLVKRTGEKVFLECVQDMDHENMFWYRQDPGLGLRLIYFSYDVKMKEKGDIPEGYSVSREKKERFSLILESASTNQTSMYLCASKGQGRFAEAFFGQGTRLTVV.